Given below is one T cell receptor beta chain in context. Its specificity is unknown. The data are from a study of T cells in Graves' hyperthyroidism and ophthalmopathy. Study results and caveats: Most thyroid clonotypes expanded above 0.001 were also detected in blood.

The CDR3 spans 17 residues. Trimming pared 4 bases from V and 1 base from J, leaving 22 bases between. CDR1 and CDR2 from the germline V gene are SQVTM and ANQGSEA. What was amplified from RNA transcripts were TCR beta CDR3 regions. A set of HTBI primers served as the primers for a first-round RT-PCR of the TCR CDR3. MiXCR, run by TCRdb on the multiplex PCR reads, gives a single entry per CDR3 protein. The profile covers about 640,000 distinct CDR3 sequences, with around 21% appearing a single time and more than 30% taken by the ten largest. Diagnosis relied on clinical symptoms, serum thyroxine and TRAb, thyroid ultrasound and orbital computed tomography.

The receptor was derived from a man aged 25 to 40 with Graves' ophthalmopathy. Sequenced: blood. The V call is TRBV29-1, the J call TRBJ1-1; D unclear. CDR3 nucleotide sequence: TGCAGCGTTGTGGACCGCCCTAGGATGGGTGAGAACACTGAAGCTTTCTTT. Translated: CSVVDRPRMGENTEAFF.